One sample yielded the 22 T cell receptor beta chains listed below, sequenced in a study of blood T cell repertoires in COVID-19. Data came from immunoSEQ multiplex PCR; TCRdb stores just in-frame clones and leaves some out. The data show over 45,000 clones, with over 70% seen just once and roughly 50% held by the top ten. Specimen: peripheral blood. Every receptor here comes from an older man with acute or convalescent COVID-19.

This chain uses TRBV7-9 with TRBJ1-6, with 8 nucleotides matching TRBD1. Germline V gives CDR1 SEHNR, CDR2 FQNEAQ (reference sequence). CDR3 length: 16 amino acids. The V and J ends lost 6 bases and 8 bases, in that order; junction bases with no gene match: 12. As DNA, the CDR3 is TGTGCCAGCAGTCGTGCCGGGGGACAGGCTTATTCACCCCTCCACTTT. Protein product: CASSRAGGQAYSPLHF.

At least ten counts were recorded for this clone. The rearrangement links TRBV4-2 to TRBJ1-5; TRBD1 might be the D (5 bases). This CDR3 comprises 15 residues. V lost 1 base and J 5 bases, leaving 12 bases between the germline ends. Germline V CDR1 and CDR2: LGHNA, YNFKEQ. This CDR3 is CASSQGPQGDQPQHF. The CDR3, as DNA: TGTGCCAGCAGCCAAGGACCTCAAGGGGATCAGCCCCAGCATTTT.

The chain has TRBV28 and TRBJ1-1; a possible D gene is TRBD1 (6 bases). The CDR3 runs 14 residues. Germline V CDR1 and CDR2: MDHEN, SYDVKM. The V end lost 4 bases, the J end lost 7 bases, and 16 bases lay between the germline ends. The CDR3 DNA follows: TGTGCCAGCAGTTCTTATAATAGGGGGATTGAAGCTTTCTTT. Its translation is CASSSYNRGIEAFF.

This clone was seen only once. The chain combines TRBV14 with TRBJ2-3; 9 bases align to TRBD1. V was clipped by 6 bases and J by 3 bases; unmatched bases: 10. From germline, CDR1 is SGHDN and CDR2 FVKESK. The CDR3 length is 16 residues. Here the CDR3 reads CASRDGTGFGTDTQYF. The DNA for the CDR3 is TGTGCCAGCAGGGACGGGACAGGGTTTGGTACAGATACGCAGTATTTT.

This sequence joins TRBV30 and TRBJ2-2; possibly TRBD2 for D (6 bases). Germline V CDR1 and CDR2: GTSNPN, SVGIG (reference sequence). CDR3 length: 14 residues. Trimming left V 0 bases short and J 4 bases short, with 9 bases between. The CDR3 here is CAWSVPGGTGELFF. In DNA form, the CDR3 reads TGTGCCTGGAGTGTACCCGGGGGCACCGGGGAGCTGTTTTTT.

This clone was detected only a few times. The chain joins TRBV6-1 to TRBJ1-6, with a weak D call TRBD1 (5 bases). Germline lookup yields CDR1 MNHNS and CDR2 SASEGT. The V and J ends lost 4 bases and 10 bases respectively, with 17 bases between them. The CDR3 runs to 15 residues. CDR3 in amino acids: CASSVASGNMSPLHF. CDR3 bases: TGTGCCAGCAGTGTAGCGTCAGGGAACATGTCACCCCTCCACTTT.

The CDR3 DNA follows: TGTGCCAGCAGCAGGTTTGCAACTAATGAAAAACTGTTTTTT. It translates to CASSRFATNEKLFF. The V gene is TRBV6-5, the J gene TRBJ1-4, with no clear D. Deletions cut 6 bases from V and 0 bases from J, with 8 bases between. There are 14 residues in the CDR3. CDR1 is MNHEY and CDR2 is SVGAGI in the germline V gene.

The chain is built from TRBV7-8 and TRBJ1-6; D uncertain. Germline V lookup: CDR1 SGHVS, CDR2 FQNEAQ. The V end was cut by 5 bases, the J end by 0 bases, with 11 bases between. This CDR3 is built from 16 residues. CDR3 DNA sequence: TGTGCCAGCAGCGATCGGGAGGGCTCCTATAATTCACCCCTCCACTTT. Amino acids: CASSDREGSYNSPLHF.

The gene calls are TRBV6-5 and TRBJ2-1, with 12 nucleotides matching TRBD2. J was trimmed by 9 bases and V by 6 bases; bases with no gene match: 9. Looked up from germline, CDR1 is MNHEY and CDR2 is SVGAGI. The CDR3 sequence is 15 residues long. For the CDR3, the DNA is TGTGCCAGCAGACTCGAGGAACTAGCGGGAGGTGAGCAGTTCTTC. Amino acid sequence: CASRLEELAGGEQFF.

The chain carries TRBV6-5 and TRBJ2-7; weak D call: TRBD2 (5 bases). With 7 bases removed from V and 5 bases from J, the gap between germline ends came to 18 bases. CDR1 MNHEY and CDR2 SVGAGI come from the germline V gene. The length of the CDR3 is 14 residues. CDR3 bases: TGTGCCAGCACAAAGGTCCGGGGTCGCGACGAGCAGTACTTC. This codes for CASTKVRGRDEQYF.

This clone was picked up a small number of times. This chain links TRBV2 with TRBJ2-5; 11 bases are a match to TRBD2. V lost 10 bases, J lost 3 bases, and 4 bases stayed unmatched. CDR3 length equals 13 residues. Germline V gene lookup returns CDR1 SNHLY and CDR2 FYNNEI. CDR3 nucleotide sequence: TGTGCCACCCAGGGACTAGCGGAAGAGACCCAGTACTTC. Protein sequence: CATQGLAEETQYF.

This chain connects TRBV19 to TRBJ2-2; 9 bases line up with TRBD2. CDR1 is LNHDA and CDR2 is SQIVND in the germline V gene (reference sequence). Unmatched junction bases numbered 12, after V lost 6 bases and J lost 7 bases. This CDR3 contains 16 residues. The chain's CDR3 is CASRASGEKVRGELFF. CDR3 nucleotide sequence: TGTGCCAGTAGGGCTAGCGGGGAGAAGGTTCGCGGGGAGCTGTTTTTT.

The V call is TRBV5-4, the J call TRBJ2-1; 7 bases align to TRBD2. From germline, CDR1 is SGHNT and CDR2 YYREEE (reference sequence). This CDR3 spans 17 amino acids. The trim removed 1 base at V and 4 bases at J, leaving 11 bases unmatched. In DNA, the CDR3 is TGTGCCAGCAGCTTGTACCCCGAACTAGCGCGTTACAATGAGCAGTTCTTC. Protein: CASSLYPELARYNEQFF.

This clone was observed a single time. The chain employs TRBV19 and TRBJ2-2, with D unresolved. V lost 3 bases, J lost 1 base, and 12 bases lay in between. The length of the CDR3 is 16 residues. Germline assignment: CDR1 LNHDA and CDR2 SQIVND (reference sequence). The CDR3 nucleotides are TGTGCCAGTAGTATCAATCAGTACCTGAACACCGGGGAGCTGTTTTTT. It specifies CASSINQYLNTGELFF.

This chain links TRBV7-9 with TRBJ1-2; 7 nucleotides line up with TRBD1. V lost 3 bases, J lost 8 bases, and 6 bases stayed unmatched. The germline V gene encodes CDR1 SEHNR and CDR2 FQNEAQ (reference sequence). The CDR3 totals 13 residues. The CDR3 bases are TGTGCCAGCAGCTTCGGGACAGAAAGGGGCTACACCTTC. Protein sequence: CASSFGTERGYTF.

This chain uses TRBV5-6 with TRBJ1-1, with 9 bases that match TRBD1. There are 15 residues in the CDR3. The V segment lost 1 base and the J segment 1 base; nucleotides outside the gene matches: 2. Germline CDR1 and CDR2: SGHDT and YYEEEE. CDR3 nucleotide sequence: TGTGCCAGCAGCTTGCGGGACAGGGCGAACACTGAAGCTTTCTTT. As protein: CASSLRDRANTEAFF.

V is TRBV7-3 and J is TRBJ2-5, with 8 bases identical to TRBD2. The CDR3 runs 15 residues. The V segment lost 5 bases and the J segment 3 bases; nucleotides outside the gene matches: 8. CDR1 is SGHTA, CDR2 FQGTGA, per germline. CDR3 protein: CASSPKGLVEETQYF. In nucleotides, the CDR3 is TGTGCCAGCAGCCCGAAGGGACTAGTTGAAGAGACCCAGTACTTC. Full variable domain (remainder filled in from reference TRBV7-3 and TRBJ2-5): GAGVSQTPSNKVTEKGKYVELRCDPISGHTALYWYRQSLGQGPEFLIYFQGTGAADDSGLPNDRFFAVRPEGSVSTLKIQRTERGDSAVYLCASSPKGLVEETQYFGPGTRLLVL.

The rearrangement joins TRBV7-9 to TRBJ2-5, with 10 positions matching TRBD1. The ends lost 5 bases at V and 3 bases at J; junction bases unmatched: 6. CDR1 and CDR2 (germline): SEHNR, FQNEAQ (reference sequence). CDR3 length equals 15 residues. The CDR3 sequence is CASSPYGQGEETQYF. CDR3 nucleotide sequence: TGTGCCAGCAGCCCTTACGGACAGGGGGAAGAGACCCAGTACTTC.

The chain has TRBV28 and TRBJ1-2; the match to TRBD1 covers 8 bases. This CDR3 is built from 13 residues. With 7 bases clipped from V and 8 bases from J, the junction kept 9 bases outside the gene matches. Per the germline V gene, CDR1 is MDHEN and CDR2 is SYDVKM. The CDR3 DNA is TGTGCCAGCACCCCGGACAGGGAACGGGGCTACACCTTC. Its translation: CASTPDRERGYTF.

The chain employs TRBV10-3 and TRBJ2-2, with a tentative D call TRBD1 (5 bases). This CDR3 region has 14 residues. V was shortened by 4 bases and J by 8 bases, with 14 bases between the two germline ends. Germline CDR1 ENHRY, CDR2 SYGVKD. In DNA form, the CDR3 reads TGTGCCATCAGTGTAGTAAGGGGTGCTGGGGAGCTGTTTTTT. Translation: CAISVVRGAGELFF.

CDR3 nucleotides: TGCGCCAGCGCCCGTACACATGCAACTAATGAAAAACTGTTTTTT. Encoded protein: CASARTHATNEKLFF. The V call is TRBV4-3, the J call TRBJ1-4; D remains ambiguous. This CDR3 comprises 15 residues. Germline-derived CDR1 and CDR2 are LGHNA and YSLEER. With 8 bases removed from V and 0 bases from J, the gap between germline ends came to 13 bases.

This clone was recorded a few times. The rearrangement uses TRBV2 and TRBJ1-6; 8 nucleotides agree with TRBD1. V lost 6 bases and J lost 8; bases outside the gene matches: 6. The CDR3 has 14 amino acids. Germline CDR1 and CDR2: SNHLY and FYNNEI. The CDR3 DNA follows: TGTGCCAGCAGGCTCAGGGGGCAGGATTCACCCCTCCACTTT. It encodes CASRLRGQDSPLHF. Filled out from reference TRBV2 and TRBJ1-6, the complete variable domain reads EPEVTQTPSHQVTQMGQEVILRCVPISNHLYFYWYRQILGQKVEFLVSFYNNEISEKSEIFDDQFSVERPDGSNFTLKIRSTKLEDSAMYFCASRLRGQDSPLHFGNGTRLTVT.